The T cell receptor beta chain under discussion was sequenced for a study of shared clonotypes between healthy human individuals. Trimming took off 5 bases at V and 1 base at J, with 14 bases between the two ends. Germline CDR1 PRHDT, CDR2 FYEKMQ (reference sequence). The CDR3 runs 15 residues. Repertoires were generated with immunoSEQ multiplex PCR, while TCRdb's copy carries only in-frame clones and drops some. The table records hundreds of thousands of clones, roughly 98% of them present only once. This clone was seen just once. Positively selected for CCR7, the CD45RO-negative cells used as naive CD8 cells excluded terminally differentiated effector memory CD45RA+ cells. Each donor was a Caucasian adult residing in Nashville, Tennessee.

The sample consisted of naive CD8+ T cells sorted from blood. This clonotype originated in a young man in good health. The chain carries TRBV13 and TRBJ1-1, with D maybe TRBD1 (5 bases). Here the CDR3 DNA reads TGTGCCAGCAGCGAACTAGGGGAGGGGAACACTGAAGCTTTCTTT. It translates to CASSELGEGNTEAFF.